This T cell receptor beta chain was documented in a study of beta chain features in type 1 diabetes (dated by TCRdb to 2016 to 2019). Study-wide context: Mean age, gender distribution, total cell number and subset yield did not differ between patients and healthy donors. A total of 100 million to 140 million sorted cells were examined across all samples, and the number of cells per subset was strongly correlated with RNA yield. The study compared the TCRB repertoires of sorted circulating CD4+ T cell subsets in recently diagnosed type 1 diabetes patients with those in matched healthy donors. Naive and central memory subsets were obtained from all 30 or so donors, but regulatory and stem cell-like memory subsets were isolated from only 8 patients and roughly eight healthy donors.

The entire amount of isolated RNA was reverse transcribed using the High Capacity cDNA Reverse Transcription Kit, so the sequenced TCRB transcripts were expressed ones. Naive, central memory and regulatory T cell samples underwent deep immunoSEQ sequencing, averaging roughly 3.3 million total reads per sample. After sorted cells were lysed in RLT buffer, RNA was extracted with DNase-treated RNeasy Micro or Mini kits, with the choice depending on cell number. To prevent cross-contamination, every cell subset was processed on its own, while patient and healthy donor samples were processed together. Using the immunoSEQ multiplex PCR, TCRB sequences were amplified from cDNA into 87-bp fragments spanning the CDR3 region. Amplicons were sequenced on the Illumina HiSeq platform. The study's own analysis went as follows. PCR bias was corrected computationally using synthetic template baselines, and reads within Hamming distance 2 were collapsed, with unmergeable singletons discarded. Reads were aligned to IMGT to assign V, D and J genes, CDR3 length, and insertions or deletions at six rearrangement sites. Within each subset, clonotype counts were normalized to the number of sorted cells before true diversity and Gini coefficients were calculated with the tcR R package. Repertoire sharing was quantified using the overlap coefficient calculated on TCRB nucleotide sequences. What TCRdb holds here is the immuneACCESS table cut down to in-frame rearrangements. Part of the clones is not present; checked against another copy, under half of the missing clones reflect an unresolved V gene, and the others are unexplained. The V and J calls and the clone size are those of that table, but D and trimming were determined from the DNA. The sample contains a few hundred thousand clones, 25% to 35% of them found a single time. Together, the top ten hold roughly 4% of the sample.

In its sample, this clone was seen a few times. There is no known antigen for this receptor. No qualities accompany the bases; no much larger clone lies one base away. A single peripheral blood draw of approximately 110 mL on average was collected from each donor into heparinised tubes. Naive, central memory, regulatory and stem cell-like memory CD4+ T cells were sorted on a BD FACSAria II using a panel including CD45RO, CCR7, CD25, CD127, CD95 and CD27. All sorted populations exceeded 95% purity. Right away, PBMCs were isolated by Lymphoprep density gradient centrifugation and were stained directly, with no culture step. So that batch effects would be minimized, each experiment stained and sorted samples in pairs, pairing one healthy donor with one patient. Overall results and qualifications from the work: In all four CD4+ subsets, TCRB CDR3 length was moderately but significantly shorter in type 1 diabetes patients. PCR may preferentially amplify shorter templates, but because patient and control samples were amplified and corrected together, any resulting skew would affect both groups equally. Naive, central memory and regulatory TCRB repertoires appeared more similar among patients than among healthy donors. Because cDNA rather than genomic DNA was sequenced, highly expressing activated cells could have been over-represented, although no difference in activation and CD3 levels was found between groups. Patients with type 1 diabetes made fewer insertions and deleted more nucleotides at VDJ recombination sites, implying thymic rearrangement abnormalities. HLA sub-analyses involved small numbers of individuals, so any influence of HLA type on TCRB rearrangement remained unresolved.

V is clipped by 1 base and J by 1 base, and the sequence between their germline boundaries is 7 bases long. The CDR3 covers 14 residues, taking in both the cysteine and the phenylalanine. Left in the record is the CDR3 DNA by itself, 42 bases read in frame from the first base. The germline V gene supplies CDR1 LGHNT and CDR2 FRNRAP. The rearranged chain carries TRBV12-5 and TRBJ1-1; no D gene can be assigned with confidence. Input material: central memory CD4+ T cells from blood. This receptor was identified in a man in his thirties or forties in good health. Read as DNA, the sequence is TGTGCTAGTGGTTTGGAGACCCCGAACACTGAAGCTTTCTTT. Its translation reads: CASGLETPNTEAFF.